The T cell receptor (beta chain) under discussion was sequenced for a study of shared clonotypes between healthy human individuals. Study context: CD4 naive and CD4 memory each took three plates per donor, while CD8 naive took two and CD8 memory one.

Naive CD8 cells, CD45RO-negative and positively selected for CCR7, excluded terminally differentiated effector memory CD45RA+ cells. Participating donors were healthy, HIV-negative adults free of recent acute infections or vaccinations. Evenly divided among several immunoSEQ plates was the genomic DNA of each subset. TCRdb keeps only in-frame clones here, not all; method: immunoSEQ multiplex PCR. The data hold more than 2 million clones, with roughly 95% observed a single time. Whole-study results and caveats: Several donors shared 4.5% to 6.5% of their naive CD4 clonotypes.

This clone was detected only once. Its matching antigen is unknown. The J segment lost 6 bases and the V segment lost 2 bases, leaving 10 bases of the junction unmatched. The germline V gene encodes CDR1 SNHLY and CDR2 FYNNEI. The CDR3 loop spans 16 amino acids. The rearrangement joins TRBV2 to TRBJ2-1, with 7 bases aligning to TRBD2. Input material: naive CD8+ T cells from PBMCs. The clonotype was recovered from a young man in good health. Some clones in this sample may be carry-over from other donors' samples. CDR3 protein: CASSELNGRSVNEQFF. CDR3 sequence (DNA): TGTGCCAGCAGTGAATTGAACGGGAGGTCTGTCAATGAGCAGTTCTTC.